The TCR beta chain described here comes from a study of shared clonotypes between healthy human individuals (TCRdb year 2020). As for the study more broadly: A few men and two women, aged 18 to 49 years, made up the cohort. Per donor, three plates each were used for CD4 naive and CD4 memory, two for CD8 naive, and one for CD8 memory. Blood TCR repertoires of a handful of healthy adults were deeply sequenced to estimate repertoire size and the extent of clonotype sharing between individuals. To increase sequencing depth and limit assay-specific biases, TCR repertoire library preparation and sequencing were carried out by different laboratories using diverse techniques. Per donor, leukapheresis produced somewhere between about 0.85 and 8.9 billion PBMCs.

Using the deep immunoSEQ assay, TCR CDR3 regions were amplified from genomic DNA by multiplex PCR. Extracted genomic DNA from each cell subset was distributed evenly across all wells of several immunoSEQ 96-well plates, and each plate was treated as a replicate. For sorted subsets, roughly 200 ng of genomic DNA, equivalent to 25,000 to 30,000 T cell genomes, went into each replicate PCR. Purified libraries were quantified with a Qubit 3.0 fluorometer, sized on a Bioanalyzer 2100, and re-quantified with the KAPA Library Quantification kit. A separate single-read 150-cycle Illumina NextSeq 550 flow cell was used to sequence each immunoSEQ 96-well plate. As for the authors' bioinformatics: Because the immunoSEQ output included only junctional sequences and no quality scores, the filtering could not be the same as the filtering used for full-length reads. To assign V/J genes and CDR3, sequences were annotated using PyIR, a Python wrapper for IgBLAST v1.9, with IMGT germline references. Any read was removed if the V/J assignment was weak (E-value above 1e-6), the CDR3 was missing, or the read contained stop codons, out-of-frame junctions, or ambiguous translated residues. V3J clonotypes were defined as sequences sharing an identical inferred V gene, J gene, and CDR3 amino acid sequence. The percentage overlap between two repertoires was calculated by dividing the number of shared unique clonotypes by the size of the smaller repertoire. Three approaches were used to assess repertoire richness: RTK rarefaction, the Chao1 estimator, and Recon v2.1 estimates of unobserved clonotypes. For all TCRbeta clonotypes obtained by the gDNA method from a handful of donors, generation probabilities were computed with OLGA. TCRdb's version of the immuneACCESS table is confined to in-frame rearrangements and falls short of the full clone set. An unresolved V gene accounts for under half of the shortfall where checked; the remainder is of unknown origin. Clone size and the V and J calls come from that table; the DNA yielded D and trimming. Counted in this sample were roughly 2,000,000 clones; around 93% of them appeared once. The biggest ten clones account for around 1.7% of the sample.

CD8 naive samples were obtained by positive selection for CCR7 among CD45RO-negative cells, yielding a CD45RA+CCR7+ population from which TemRA cells were excluded. Donors were healthy HIV-negative adults with no recently reported acute infections or vaccinations. Every donor was a Caucasian adult residing in Nashville, Tennessee, USA. Blood was obtained by leukapheresis, after which PBMCs were separated by Ficoll-Histopaque density gradient centrifugation and cryopreserved in liquid nitrogen vapor phase. Analytical flow cytometry was used to check the purity and quantity of every magnetically sorted T cell population. Genomic DNA was isolated from every sorted fraction and measured by UV absorbance on a Nanodrop 2000c. Taken from cysteine to phenylalanine, the CDR3 has 16 residues. Solely the CDR3 DNA is kept, with 48 bases framed from the first base. CDR1 and CDR2 are read off the germline V gene (reference sequence) as LNHNV and YYDKDF. V is pared back by 5 bases and J by 9 bases, with 23 bases lying between the germline termini.

Worth noting for this clone: No antigen is known for it. One base away there is no much larger clone; base qualities are not given.

Results the study describes overall, beyond this receptor: Sampling was limited to blood, and TCR repertoires in tissue likely differ from TCR repertoires in blood. Estimated clonotype richness was generally larger for naive than for memory subsets. Pairwise subsampling indicated that sequencing depth was expected to affect the degree of clonotype sharing among donors. Clonotypes shared by all four sorted-subset donors showed higher generation probabilities than non-shared clonotypes. Across a few donors, about 5.2% of naive CD4, more than 3% of naive CD8, roughly 2.3% of memory CD4, and 0.4% of memory CD8 clonotypes were shared. Rarefaction of sorted-subset datasets indicated incomplete sequencing despite the large sequencing depth. Because the study included only a small number of donors, the genetic and exposure-history diversity represented was limited.

This clonotype was sampled from a man aged 18 to 29 in good health. Some clones in this sample may be carry-over from other donors' samples. The sample consisted of naive CD8+ T cells from PBMCs. In the paper's terms, the cell subset or site label means: CD45RA+CCR7+. The receptor chain draws on TRBV15 and TRBJ1-5, with the D gene call left open. The nucleotides read TGTGCCACCAGCCGCGCCGGGGATTATAGCAGGCCGCCCCAGCATTTT. This translates into CATSRAGDYSRPPQHF.